The rows below give T cell receptor beta chains drawn from one sample of a study of T cells in tuberculosis. Data came from immunoSEQ multiplex PCR; TCRdb stores just in-frame clones and leaves some out. Among over 25,000 clones listed, less than 97% were seen once. Sequencing input: PBMCs. The receptors originated from a donor under 30 with latent tuberculosis or without tuberculosis infection. The CDR3 runs from the conserved cysteine through the conserved F or W. The D gene is left open where the match is weak. Some rows have no size entry. The others give once, few or many, or a class for an expanded clone.

J: TRBJ2-2; size: few; V: TRBV9; D: NA; CDR3: CASSGDTGELFF; DNA: TGTGCCAGCAGCGGAGACACCGGGGAGCTGTTTTTT
J: TRBJ2-3; size: once; V: TRBV5-4; D: TRBD2; CDR3: CASSLNSGGTSTDTQYF; DNA: TGTGCCAGCAGCCTGAATAGCGGGGGGACTAGCACAGATACGCAGTATTTT
J: TRBJ1-1; size: few; V: TRBV29-1; D: TRBD1; CDR3: CSVRTGGGTEAFF; DNA: TGCAGCGTGAGGACAGGGGGAGGGACTGAAGCTTTCTTT
J: TRBJ1-6; size: NA; V: TRBV5-1; D: TRBD1; CDR3: CASSLTGGVESPLHF; DNA: TGCGCCAGCAGTCTTACAGGGGGCGTAGAGTCACCCCTCCACTTT
J: TRBJ2-7; size: once; V: TRBV6-1; D: NA; CDR3: CASEQGGGAGYEQYF; DNA: TGTGCCAGCGAGCAGGGGGGCGGGGCAGGTTACGAGCAGTACTTC
J: TRBJ1-1; size: NA; V: TRBV25-1; D: NA; CDR3: CASSLGFYTEAFF; DNA: TGTGCCAGCAGCCTCGGGTTTTACACTGAAGCTTTCTTT
J: TRBJ1-5; size: NA; V: TRBV27; D: NA; CDR3: CASSLRGASNQPQHF; DNA: TGTGCCAGCAGTTTACGGGGGGCGAGCAATCAGCCCCAGCATTTT
J: TRBJ2-3; size: NA; V: TRBV27; D: TRBD1; CDR3: CASTRQGAKDTQYF; DNA: TGTGCCAGCACCCGACAGGGGGCTAAAGATACGCAGTATTTT
J: TRBJ1-5; size: NA; V: TRBV19; D: NA; CDR3: CASSLSGDGQPQHF; DNA: TGTGCCAGTAGTCTCTCAGGGGACGGTCAGCCCCAGCATTTT
J: TRBJ1-5; size: NA; V: TRBV5-1; D: NA; CDR3: CASSLEGGVGQPQHF; DNA: TGCGCCAGCAGCCTAGAGGGTGGGGTGGGTCAGCCCCAGCATTTT
J: TRBJ2-1; size: NA; V: TRBV21-1; D: NA; CDR3: CASSKETLAGVYNEQFF; DNA: TGTGCCAGCAGCAAAGAGACACTAGCGGGGGTCTACAATGAGCAGTTCTTC
J: TRBJ2-5; size: NA; V: TRBV7-2; D: NA; CDR3: CASSFGLVGATQYF; DNA: TGTGCCAGCAGCTTCGGACTAGTGGGGGCGACCCAGTACTTC
J: TRBJ1-1; size: NA; V: TRBV7-9; D: NA; CDR3: CASSRLGGLGTEAFF; DNA: TGTGCCAGCAGCCGACTGGGGGGGCTGGGCACTGAAGCTTTCTTT
J: TRBJ2-1; size: once; V: TRBV15; D: NA; CDR3: CATSRDGLAESYNEQFF; DNA: TGTGCCACCAGCAGAGATGGCTTAGCGGAATCCTACAATGAGCAGTTCTTC
J: TRBJ1-1; size: NA; V: TRBV27; D: TRBD1; CDR3: CASSGQARNTEAFF; DNA: TGTGCCAGCAGTGGACAGGCTCGGAACACTGAAGCTTTCTTT
J: TRBJ2-3; size: NA; V: TRBV14; D: NA; CDR3: CASSPLGGSTDTQYF; DNA: TGTGCCAGCAGCCCCCTAGGGGGAAGCACAGATACGCAGTATTTT
J: TRBJ1-4; size: NA; V: TRBV5-1; D: TRBD1; CDR3: CASASRPGQGEKLFF; DNA: TGCGCCAGCGCATCAAGACCGGGACAGGGGGAAAAACTGTTTTTT
J: TRBJ2-7; size: NA; V: TRBV11-2; D: TRBD1; CDR3: CASSPGTATYEQYF; DNA: TGTGCCAGCAGTCCCGGGACAGCTACCTACGAGCAGTACTTC
J: TRBJ2-2; size: NA; V: TRBV5-1; D: NA; CDR3: CASSEDLGKTGELFF; DNA: TGCGCCAGCAGCGAGGACTTGGGGAAGACCGGGGAGCTGTTTTTT
J: TRBJ2-5; size: NA; V: TRBV6-6; D: NA; CDR3: CASSYGGWETQYF; DNA: TGTGCCAGCAGTTACGGAGGGTGGGAGACCCAGTACTTC
J: TRBJ1-5; size: NA; V: TRBV27; D: TRBD1; CDR3: CASSPRDRRPQHF; DNA: TGTGCCAGCAGTCCCCGGGACAGGAGGCCCCAGCATTTT
J: TRBJ1-6; size: NA; V: TRBV6-5; D: NA; CDR3: CASSYWGEGNSPLHF; DNA: TGTGCCAGCAGTTACTGGGGGGAAGGTAATTCACCCCTCCACTTT
J: TRBJ2-3; size: NA; V: TRBV6-1; D: NA; CDR3: CASSEILGTPSTDTQYF; DNA: TGTGCCAGCAGTGAAATATTAGGGACACCTAGCACAGATACGCAGTATTTT
J: TRBJ2-2; size: once; V: TRBV11-3; D: NA; CDR3: CASSLGQTNTGELFF; DNA: TGTGCCAGCAGCCTCGGACAGACGAACACGGGGGAGCTGTTTTTT
J: TRBJ2-3; size: once; V: TRBV5-6; D: NA; CDR3: CASSLLEDFSTDTQYF; DNA: TGTGCCAGCAGCTTGTTGGAGGACTTTAGCACAGATACGCAGTATTTT
J: TRBJ1-4; size: NA; V: TRBV4-2; D: NA; CDR3: CASSQDLVGTLATNEKLFF; DNA: TGTGCCAGCAGCCAAGATCTCGTCGGGACACTTGCAACTAATGAAAAACTGTTTTTT
J: TRBJ1-1; size: NA; V: TRBV19; D: NA; CDR3: CASSSGTEAFF; DNA: TGTGCCAGTAGTTCAGGAACAGAAGCTTTCTTT